This T cell receptor beta chain was captured in a study of T-cell memory formation after mild COVID-19. This clonotype was recorded a few times. Germline V gene lookup returns CDR1 SGHRS and CDR2 YFSETQ. The CDR3 is 14 amino acids. V lost 3 bases and J lost 13; bases outside the gene matches: 14. Using its own MiXCR run on the 5' RACE reads, TCRdb lists one record per CDR3 protein. Of approximately 490,000 distinct CDR3 sequences in the sample, 20% are singletons; the top ten hold 12%. The V call is TRBV5-1, the J call TRBJ1-2; the match to TRBD1 covers 8 bases. This TCR was recovered from an adult woman who had mild COVID-19 (a few samples of this study predate the infection). Cell type and time point are not known. The specimen sequenced was PBMCs or a T cell subset sorted from them (not recorded which). The CDR3 loop reads CASSSDRASRQVTF. In DNA, the CDR3 is TGCGCCAGCAGCTCGGACAGGGCCTCCCGACAAGTCACCTTC.